The 26 T cell receptor beta chains below all came from one sample that was sequenced in a study of identical twins. TCRdb re-derived calls from the 5' RACE reads in MiXCR, one entry per CDR3 protein. The sample contains about 720,000 distinct CDR3 sequences, 15% to 20% of which appear only once. The data were also submitted as part of a second study, on T cells expressing NK-cell markers.

Sequencing was performed on PBMCs. All receptors come from a young woman in good health.

This chain joins TRBV6-1 and TRBJ2-3; TRBD2 matches 8 bases. There are 14 residues in the CDR3. J gave up 3 bases and V 6 bases, and 5 bases lay outside the gene matches. CDR1 and CDR2 from the germline V gene are MNHNS and SASEGT. The CDR3 region has the DNA TGTGCCAGCAGGGAACAGCGGGGGACAGATACGCAGTATTTT. Protein: CASREQRGTDTQYF.

This clonotype was seen a few times. The V call is TRBV7-9, the J call TRBJ2-7; D not certain. Trimming shortened V by 0 bases and J by 11 bases, and 11 bases separated the two germline ends. The CDR3 contains 12 residues. CDR1 is SEHNR, CDR2 FQNEAQ, per germline (reference sequence). The CDR3 DNA follows: TGTGCCAGCAGCTTAGCATTGGTGGAAAAGTACTTC. Amino acid sequence: CASSLALVEKYF.

Comment on this clonotype: At one boundary the junction diverges from the germline segment, which might be a read error. This chain links TRBV12-3 or TRBV12-4 with TRBJ1-6; perhaps TRBD1 as D (6 bases). The CDR3 has 12 residues. The CDR3 sequence: CASTLGGGPLHF. The CDR3 DNA is TGTGCCAGCACTTTAGGGGGAGGTCCCCTCCACTTT.

This clonotype has a handful of counts. This chain joins TRBV24-1 and TRBJ2-1; D not resolved. The length of the CDR3 is 13 residues. The germline CDR1 and CDR2 sequences are KGHDR and SFDVKD. V lost 4 bases and J 2 bases, leaving 5 bases between the germline ends. Here the CDR3 DNA reads TGTGCCACCAGTGAAGGACCCTACAATGAGCAGTTCTTC. Translating gives CATSEGPYNEQFF.

The chain combines TRBV5-6 with TRBJ1-1; no definite D call. The CDR3 length is 14 residues. Trimming cost V 0 bases and J 6 bases, with 12 bases left between them. The germline V gene has CDR1 SGHDT and CDR2 YYEEEE. CDR3 sequence (DNA): TGTGCCAGCAGCTTGGAACGGCTCGAGGCTGAAGCTTTCTTT. Residues: CASSLERLEAEAFF.

The chain has TRBV20-1 and TRBJ1-1, with D perhaps matching TRBD1 (6 bases). CDR3 length equals 12 residues. Germline CDR1 reads DFQATT; CDR2 reads SNEGSKA (reference sequence). Trimming pared 5 bases from V and 3 bases from J, leaving 10 bases between. CDR3 DNA sequence: TGCAGTGCTCGACGGACAGACACTGAAGCTTTCTTT. Residues: CSARRTDTEAFF.

This clonotype was found a few times. This rearrangement joins TRBV11-2 to TRBJ2-4; D is undetermined. V was shortened by 1 base and J by 10 bases, with 11 bases between the two germline ends. The CDR3 spans 13 residues. Germline V CDR1 and CDR2: SGHAT, FQNNGV. The CDR3, as DNA: TGTGCCAGCAGCTTAGCAGTCCTGGGGATTCAGTACTTC. It specifies CASSLAVLGIQYF.

This clonotype was recorded many times. This rearrangement joins TRBV7-2 to TRBJ2-3; 12 bases are shared with TRBD2. The germline gives CDR1 SGHTA, CDR2 FQGNSA. This CDR3 spans 17 amino acids. Trimming cost V 5 bases and J 5 bases; bases outside gene matches: 11. The CDR3 coding sequence is TGTGCCAGCAGCCAACTAGCGGGAGGAAGTTCTGGAGATACGCAGTATTTT. Translated: CASSQLAGGSSGDTQYF.

V is TRBV7-9 and J is TRBJ1-1; D may be TRBD1 (5 bases). Trimming cost V 4 bases and J 1 base, with 10 bases left between them. This CDR3 region has 14 residues. The V gene's germline CDR1 is SEHNR and CDR2 FQNEAQ (reference sequence). The chain's CDR3 is CASSYGGTNTEAFF. CDR3 nucleotides: TGTGCCAGCAGCTATGGGGGGACGAACACTGAAGCTTTCTTT. Full variable domain (missing parts from reference TRBV7-9 and TRBJ1-1): DTGVSQNPRHKITKRGQNVTFRCDPISEHNRLYWYRQTLGQGPEFLTYFQNEAQLEKSRLLSDRFSAERPKGSFSTLEIQRTEQGDSAMYLCASSYGGTNTEAFFGQGTRLTVV.

This clonotype came up a few times. V and J are TRBV6-5 and TRBJ2-1; 9 bases line up with TRBD2. V shed 1 base and J 3 bases; nucleotides not matched to a gene: 4. This CDR3 contains 16 residues. The germline gives CDR1 MNHEY, CDR2 SVGAGI. For the CDR3, the DNA is TGTGCCAGCAGTTACTTAGCGGGAGTTGGCTACAATGAGCAGTTCTTC. Its translation is CASSYLAGVGYNEQFF.

V is TRBV20-1 and J is TRBJ2-3, with TRBD2 matching over 9 bases. With V trimmed by 2 bases and J by 2 bases, 14 bases remained unmatched. The CDR3 spans 18 residues. CDR1 and CDR2 (germline): DFQATT, SNEGSKA (reference sequence). CDR3 sequence: CSARTVSVREGITDTQYF. The CDR3 DNA sequence: TGCAGTGCTAGAACGGTCAGCGTGCGGGAGGGGATCACAGATACGCAGTATTTT.

The V gene is TRBV6-6, the J gene TRBJ1-1; no definite D call. Looked up from germline, CDR1 is MNHNY and CDR2 is SVGAGI (reference sequence). Trimming cost V 5 bases and J 7 bases, with 11 bases left between them. This CDR3 is built from 12 residues. The CDR3 nucleotides read TGTGCCAGCAGTGTCCGGGGAAGTGAAGCTTTCTTT. This codes for CASSVRGSEAFF.

This clonotype occurred a few times. The chain is built from TRBV20-1 and TRBJ1-2, with D possibly being TRBD1 (5 bases). Germline V CDR1 and CDR2: DFQATT, SNEGSKA (reference sequence). CDR3 length equals 13 residues. Trimming stripped 2 bases from V and 1 base from J, with 8 bases between. This CDR3 is CSARSGVNYGYTF. The CDR3 DNA is TGCAGTGCTAGATCGGGGGTTAACTATGGCTACACCTTC.

The chain joins TRBV20-1 to TRBJ2-5; D gene ambiguous. The CDR3 sequence is 11 residues long. V lost 5 bases and J lost 0, with 4 bases in between. Germline V CDR1 and CDR2: DFQATT, SNEGSKA (reference sequence). The CDR3, as DNA: TGCAGTGCTTTTTACCAAGAGACCCAGTACTTC. Residues: CSAFYQETQYF.

This clonotype was picked up a small number of times. The chain recombines TRBV6-6 with TRBJ2-7; unclear D gene. The ends were cut back, 7 bases at V and 5 bases at J, with 15 bases in the middle. Germline V gene sequence: CDR1 MNHNY, CDR2 SVGAGI (reference sequence). CDR3 length equals 13 residues. CDR3 region: CASTLSKGNEQYF. DNA of the CDR3: TGTGCCAGCACCCTGAGTAAAGGGAACGAGCAGTACTTC.

The chain uses TRBV19 and TRBJ2-1, with D maybe TRBD2 (5 bases). Germline V gene sequence: CDR1 LNHDA, CDR2 SQIVND (reference sequence). The V gene lost 9 bases and the J gene lost 10 bases, with 13 bases spanning the gap. The CDR3 sequence is 11 residues long. CDR3 in amino acids: CASRSRGEQFF. Written as DNA, the CDR3 is TGTGCCAGCAGGAGTAGAGGGGAGCAGTTCTTC.

The chain links TRBV4-3 to TRBJ2-1; D is undetermined. The CDR3 runs to 14 residues. Germline CDR1 and CDR2: LGHNA and YSLEER. Trimming left V 1 base short and J 10 bases short, with 14 bases between. In DNA, the CDR3 is TGCGCCAGCAGCCAAGGAACTTACGCTAGAGAGCAGTTCTTC. This gives the protein CASSQGTYAREQFF.

This chain joins TRBV5-1 and TRBJ2-7; D not resolved. Trimming cost V 1 base and J 2 bases, with 10 bases left between them. This CDR3 has 14 amino acids. Looked up from germline, CDR1 is SGHRS and CDR2 is YFSETQ. CDR3 bases: TGCGCCAGCAGCTTGACACATGTAACCTACGAGCAGTACTTC. This translates into CASSLTHVTYEQYF.

The J gene is TRBJ2-3, the V gene TRBV29-1; 12 bases map to TRBD1. J was trimmed by 5 bases and V by 7 bases; bases with no gene match: 4. Germline V gene lookup returns CDR1 SQVTM and CDR2 ANQGSEA. The CDR3 contains 13 residues. In nucleotides, the CDR3 is TGCAGCGCCGGGACAGGGGGCGTAGATACGCAGTATTTT. Amino acids: CSAGTGGVDTQYF.

This clonotype occurred many times. J is TRBJ1-3 and V is TRBV12-3 or TRBV12-4; possible D gene TRBD1, 6 bases. This CDR3 region has 13 residues. Trimming shortened V by 8 bases and J by 3 bases, and 11 bases separated the two germline ends. The CDR3 sequence is CASSAGDGNTIYF. The CDR3 region has the DNA TGTGCCAGCTCCGCAGGGGATGGAAACACCATATATTTT.

The table lists this clonotype with a few counts. The V gene is TRBV5-1, the J gene TRBJ2-7, with TRBD2 matching over 9 bases. The germline CDR1 and CDR2 sequences are SGHRS and YFSETQ. CDR3 length: 16 residues. With V trimmed by 3 bases and J by 0 bases, 7 bases remained unmatched. As DNA, the CDR3 is TGCGCCAGCAGCTGGATGACTAGCGGAATCTCCTACGAGCAGTACTTC. This sequence encodes CASSWMTSGISYEQYF.

This clonotype has a count of ten or more. This sequence joins TRBV5-1 and TRBJ2-2; 7 nucleotides match TRBD1. Trimming took 4 bases from V and 1 from J; bases not matched to a gene: 7. The CDR3 is 16 amino acids. Looked up from germline, CDR1 is SGHRS and CDR2 is YFSETQ. The CDR3 bases are TGCGCCAGCAGCGCACCGAGGACAGGGAACACCGGGGAGCTGTTTTTT. Translation gives CASSAPRTGNTGELFF. The variable domain in full, completed from reference TRBV5-1 and TRBJ2-2, reads KAGVTQTPRYLIKTRGQQVTLSCSPISGHRSVSWYQQTPGQGLQFLFEYFSETQRNKGNFPGRFSGRQFSNSRSEMNVSTLELGDSALYLCASSAPRTGNTGELFFGEGSRLTVL.

This clonotype was detected many times. The chain joins TRBV4-3 to TRBJ1-6; 8 bases match TRBD1. The CDR3 is made up of 16 amino acids. Germline-derived CDR1 and CDR2 are LGHNA and YSLEER. V was pared by 3 bases and J by 10 bases, with 11 bases of the junction left unmatched. As DNA, the CDR3 is TGCGCCAGCAGCCAGTCGAGGACAGGGATAGGGTCACCCCTCCACTTT. Translated: CASSQSRTGIGSPLHF.

The rearrangement joins TRBV6-1 to TRBJ2-7; D gene unclear. CDR3 length equals 13 residues. The V end was cut by 7 bases, the J end by 1 base, with 11 bases between. Germline values: CDR1 MNHNS, CDR2 SASEGT. As DNA, the CDR3 is TGTGCCAGCACTCAGGCGGAGTCCTACGAGCAGTACTTC. Translated: CASTQAESYEQYF.

This clonotype was seen a few times. The chain couples TRBV18 to TRBJ2-7; D possibly corresponds to TRBD1 (6 bases). Per the germline V gene, CDR1 is KGHSH and CDR2 is LQKENI. This CDR3 contains 18 residues. V gave up 5 bases and J gave up 9 bases, with 32 bases separating them. The DNA for the CDR3 is TGTGCCAGCTCAGCCAGAGGTCCTGGGTCAGGGGACCCTATAGGGCAGTACTTC. Its translation is CASSARGPGSGDPIGQYF. Filled out from reference TRBV18 and TRBJ2-7, the complete variable domain reads NAGVMQNPRHLVRRRGQEARLRCSPMKGHSHVYWYRQLPEEGLKFMVYLQKENIIDESGMPKERFSAEFPKEGPSILRIQQVVRGDSAAYFCASSARGPGSGDPIGQYFGPGTRLTVT.

This clonotype has just one count. The chain joins TRBV5-1 to TRBJ2-3; no clear D. CDR1 and CDR2 (germline): SGHRS, YFSETQ. The V gene lost 2 bases and the J gene lost 3 bases, with 25 bases spanning the gap. CDR3 length equals 19 residues. CDR3: CASSLTRFPDPQGTDTQYF. In nucleotides, the CDR3 is TGCGCCAGCAGCTTAACACGATTCCCGGACCCCCAAGGAACAGATACGCAGTATTTT.